The text below deals with one TCR beta chain. This entry is derived from a study of early T cells in non-severe SARS-CoV-2 infection. Each CDR3 protein gets one entry after TCRdb re-called the 5' RACE reads with MiXCR. Of 80,000 to 100,000 distinct CDR3 sequences detected, approximately 13% appear once; the ten largest clones hold 6.5%. Sequencing used whole blood. This receptor was obtained from an adult who was a healthcare worker with PCR-confirmed SARS-CoV-2 infection or an uninfected control (not recorded which).

As DNA, the CDR3 is TGTGCCAGCAGGAATTGGGGACAGGAGTACAATGAGCAGTTCTTC. Protein sequence: CASRNWGQEYNEQFF. V usage is TRBV6-1 and J usage is TRBJ2-1, with 8 nucleotides matching TRBD1. This CDR3 has 15 residues. The germline V gene encodes CDR1 MNHNS and CDR2 SASEGT. The junction had 8 bases not matched to a gene; V was cut back by 6 bases and J by 4 bases.